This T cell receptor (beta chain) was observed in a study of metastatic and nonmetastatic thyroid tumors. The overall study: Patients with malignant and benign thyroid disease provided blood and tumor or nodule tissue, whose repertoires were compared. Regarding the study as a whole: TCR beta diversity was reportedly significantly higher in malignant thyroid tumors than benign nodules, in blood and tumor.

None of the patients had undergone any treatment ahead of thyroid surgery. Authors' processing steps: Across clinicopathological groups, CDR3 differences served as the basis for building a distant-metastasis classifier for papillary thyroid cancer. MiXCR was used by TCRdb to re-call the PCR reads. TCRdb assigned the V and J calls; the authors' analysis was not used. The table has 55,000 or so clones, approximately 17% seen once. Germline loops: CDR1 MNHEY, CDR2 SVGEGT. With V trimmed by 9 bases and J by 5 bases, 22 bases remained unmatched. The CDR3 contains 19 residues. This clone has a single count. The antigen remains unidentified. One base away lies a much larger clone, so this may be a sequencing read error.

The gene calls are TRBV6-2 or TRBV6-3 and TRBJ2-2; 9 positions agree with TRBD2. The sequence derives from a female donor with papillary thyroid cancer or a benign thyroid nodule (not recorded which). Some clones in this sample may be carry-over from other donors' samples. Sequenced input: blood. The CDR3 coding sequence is TGTGCCAGAGGGGCAGAGGGGCTAGCGGGGCAAAGGGGGACCGGGGAGCTGTTTTTT. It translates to CARGAEGLAGQRGTGELFF.